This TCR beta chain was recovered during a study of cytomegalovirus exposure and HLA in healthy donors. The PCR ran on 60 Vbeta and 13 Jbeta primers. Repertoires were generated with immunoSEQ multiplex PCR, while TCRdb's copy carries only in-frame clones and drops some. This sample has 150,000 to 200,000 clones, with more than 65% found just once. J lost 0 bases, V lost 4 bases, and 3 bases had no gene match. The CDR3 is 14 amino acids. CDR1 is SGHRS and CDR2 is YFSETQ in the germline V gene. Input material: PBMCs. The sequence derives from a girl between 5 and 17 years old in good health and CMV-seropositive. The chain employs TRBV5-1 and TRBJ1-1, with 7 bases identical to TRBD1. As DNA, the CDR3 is TGCGCCAGCAGCCCCAGGGGGGTGAACACTGAAGCTTTCTTT. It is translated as CASSPRGVNTEAFF.